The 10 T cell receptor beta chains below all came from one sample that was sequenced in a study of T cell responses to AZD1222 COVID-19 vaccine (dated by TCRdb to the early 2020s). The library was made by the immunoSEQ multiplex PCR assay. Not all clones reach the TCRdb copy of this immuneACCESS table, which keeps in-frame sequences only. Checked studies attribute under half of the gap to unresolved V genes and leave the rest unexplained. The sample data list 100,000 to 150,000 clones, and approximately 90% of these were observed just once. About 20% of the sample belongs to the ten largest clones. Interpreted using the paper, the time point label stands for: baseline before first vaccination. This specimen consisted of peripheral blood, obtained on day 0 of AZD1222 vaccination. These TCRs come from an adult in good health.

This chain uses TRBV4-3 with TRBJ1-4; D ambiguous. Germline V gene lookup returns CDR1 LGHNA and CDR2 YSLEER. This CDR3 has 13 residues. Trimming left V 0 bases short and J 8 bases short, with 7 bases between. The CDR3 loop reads CASSQDFEEKLFF. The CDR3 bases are TGCGCCAGCAGCCAAGATTTTGAAGAAAAACTGTTTTTT.

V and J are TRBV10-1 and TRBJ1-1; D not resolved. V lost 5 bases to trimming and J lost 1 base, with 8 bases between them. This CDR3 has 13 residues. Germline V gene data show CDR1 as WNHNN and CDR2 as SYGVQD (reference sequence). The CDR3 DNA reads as TGCGCCAGCAGTCTCAGCGGGAACACTGAAGCTTTCTTT. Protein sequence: CASSLSGNTEAFF.

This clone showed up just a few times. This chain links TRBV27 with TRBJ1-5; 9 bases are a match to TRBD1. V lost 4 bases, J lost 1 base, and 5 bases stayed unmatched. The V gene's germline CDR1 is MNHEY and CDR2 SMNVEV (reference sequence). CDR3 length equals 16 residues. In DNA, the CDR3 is TGTGCCAGCAGTTCCATGACAGGGGGGAGCAATCAGCCCCAGCATTTT. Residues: CASSSMTGGSNQPQHF.

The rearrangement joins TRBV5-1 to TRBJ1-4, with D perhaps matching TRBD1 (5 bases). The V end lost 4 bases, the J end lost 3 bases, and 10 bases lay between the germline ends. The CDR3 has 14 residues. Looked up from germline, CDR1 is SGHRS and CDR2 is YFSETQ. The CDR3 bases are TGCGCCAGCAGCCCACAGGATGCTAATGAAAAACTGTTTTTT. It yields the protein CASSPQDANEKLFF. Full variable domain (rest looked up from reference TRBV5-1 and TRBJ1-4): KAGVTQTPRYLIKTRGQQVTLSCSPISGHRSVSWYQQTPGQGLQFLFEYFSETQRNKGNFPGRFSGRQFSNSRSEMNVSTLELGDSALYLCASSPQDANEKLFFGSGTQLSVL.

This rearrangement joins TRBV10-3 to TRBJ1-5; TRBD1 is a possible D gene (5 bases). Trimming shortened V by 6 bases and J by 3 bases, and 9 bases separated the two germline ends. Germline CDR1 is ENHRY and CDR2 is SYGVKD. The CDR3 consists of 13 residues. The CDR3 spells CAISQGFNQPQHF. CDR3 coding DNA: TGTGCCATCAGCCAGGGTTTCAATCAGCCCCAGCATTTT.

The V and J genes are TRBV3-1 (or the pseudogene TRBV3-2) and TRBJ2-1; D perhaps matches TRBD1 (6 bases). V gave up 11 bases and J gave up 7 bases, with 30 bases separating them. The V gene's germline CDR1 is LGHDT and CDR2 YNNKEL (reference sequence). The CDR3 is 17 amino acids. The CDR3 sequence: CARASSQTGFSNNEQFF. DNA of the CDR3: TGTGCCCGTGCGTCAAGTCAGACAGGATTCTCGAATAATGAGCAGTTCTTC.

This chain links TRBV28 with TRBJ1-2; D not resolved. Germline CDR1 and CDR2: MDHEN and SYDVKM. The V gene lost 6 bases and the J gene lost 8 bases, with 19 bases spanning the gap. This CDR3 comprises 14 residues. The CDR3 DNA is TGTGCCAGCAGCAGAGGACGGTATCGGGTCGGCTACACCTTC. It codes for CASSRGRYRVGYTF.

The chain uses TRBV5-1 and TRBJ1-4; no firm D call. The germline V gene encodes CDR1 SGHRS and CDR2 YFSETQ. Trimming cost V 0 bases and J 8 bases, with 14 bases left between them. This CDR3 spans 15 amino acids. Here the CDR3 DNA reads TGCGCCAGCAGCTTGGGGGCTGTGTCGGGGGAAAAACTGTTTTTT. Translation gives CASSLGAVSGEKLFF.

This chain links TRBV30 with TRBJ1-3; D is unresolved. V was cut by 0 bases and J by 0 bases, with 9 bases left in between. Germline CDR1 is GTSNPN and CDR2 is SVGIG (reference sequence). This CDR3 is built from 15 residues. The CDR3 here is CAWSVSIYSGNTIYF. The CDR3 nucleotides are TGTGCCTGGAGTGTCTCGATCTACTCTGGAAACACCATATATTTT.

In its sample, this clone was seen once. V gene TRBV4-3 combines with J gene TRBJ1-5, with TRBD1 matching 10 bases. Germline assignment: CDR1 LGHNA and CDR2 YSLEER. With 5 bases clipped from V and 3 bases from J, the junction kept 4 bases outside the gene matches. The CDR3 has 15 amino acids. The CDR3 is CASSSGTGVNQPQHF. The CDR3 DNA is TGCGCCAGCAGCAGTGGGACAGGGGTCAATCAGCCCCAGCATTTT.